Below are 26 T cell receptor beta chains sequenced from a single sample in a study of shared clonotypes between healthy human individuals. The method was immunoSEQ multiplex PCR; TCRdb's version includes in-frame clones alone and lacks a portion of them. Among a few million clones listed, about 92% were seen once. The sequenced sample consisted of naive CD4+ T cells from PBMCs. Documented subset: CD45RA+ positively selected. Receptors originate from a man between 18 and 35 years old in good health. Some clones in this sample may be carry-over from other donors' samples.

Concerning this clone itself: The same CDR3 is also encoded by other DNA sequences in this sample. V is TRBV2 and J is TRBJ2-7, with D possibly TRBD1 on 5 matching bases. The germline V gene encodes CDR1 SNHLY and CDR2 FYNNEI. V lost 3 bases to trimming and J lost 2 bases, with 11 bases between them. This CDR3 has 14 amino acids. CDR3 sequence: CASSEQGLTYEQYF. The CDR3 nucleotides are TGTGCCAGCAGTGAGCAGGGCCTAACCTACGAGCAGTACTTC.

The J gene is TRBJ1-1, the V gene TRBV30; D call uncertain. Germline CDR1 GTSNPN, CDR2 SVGIG (reference sequence). Deletions cut 0 bases from V and 2 bases from J, with 7 bases between. The CDR3 extends over 13 amino acids. The CDR3 loop is CAWSVAFNTEAFF. The CDR3 nucleotides read TGTGCCTGGAGTGTAGCCTTTAACACTGAAGCTTTCTTT.

The chain employs TRBV4-2 and TRBJ2-1, with D uncertain. CDR1 and CDR2 from the germline V gene are LGHNA and YNFKEQ. The CDR3 loop spans 16 amino acids. Between the trimmed V and J ends, which lost 1 base and 3 bases, there was a span of 13 bases. CDR3 nucleotides: TGTGCCAGCAGCCAAGTCCGGGCCGAAAACTACAATGAGCAGTTCTTC. Translating it yields CASSQVRAENYNEQFF.

The rearrangement links TRBV19 to TRBJ2-1; 11 positions match TRBD1. The V gene's germline CDR1 is LNHDA and CDR2 SQIVND (reference sequence). This CDR3 spans 15 amino acids. V dropped 5 bases and J dropped 7; count of bases not matched to a gene: 7. DNA for the CDR3: TGTGCCAGTAGTGCCCGGGACAGGGGGGATAATGAGCAGTTCTTC. Translated: CASSARDRGDNEQFF.

The chain uses TRBV14 and TRBJ2-7; 7 bases align to TRBD2. CDR1 and CDR2 (germline): SGHDN, FVKESK. The CDR3 totals 14 residues. V lost 0 bases and J lost 6; bases outside the gene matches: 5. In DNA, the CDR3 is TGTGCCAGCAGCCAAGATCTGGGGGGGAGCGAGCAGTACTTC. Translation gives CASSQDLGGSEQYF.

The gene calls are TRBV7-9 and TRBJ2-1; 13 bases align to TRBD2. There are 17 residues in the CDR3. Per germline, CDR1 SEHNR and CDR2 FQNEAQ (reference sequence). V dropped 2 bases and J dropped 7; count of bases not matched to a gene: 8. CDR3 coding DNA: TGTGCCAGCAGCTTACGGAGGACTAGCGGGAGTTTGAATGAGCAGTTCTTC. This encodes CASSLRRTSGSLNEQFF.

This chain connects TRBV23-1 to TRBJ2-2; 8 positions agree with TRBD1. TRBV23-1 carries the ORF label, with uncertain function. The CDR3 loop spans 16 amino acids. The V segment lost 0 bases and the J segment 5 bases; nucleotides outside the gene matches: 5. CDR3 amino acids: CASSQSLTGDTGELFF. The CDR3 bases are TGCGCCAGCAGTCAATCTCTGACAGGGGATACCGGGGAGCTGTTTTTT.

The V call is TRBV28, the J call TRBJ2-7; D gene uncertain. CDR1 is MDHEN, CDR2 SYDVKM, per germline. V shed 5 bases and J shed 0 bases, with 8 bases lying between them. This CDR3 has 13 amino acids. The CDR3 nucleotides are TGTGCCAGCAGTCAGCCGCACTCCTACGAGCAGTACTTC. Amino acids: CASSQPHSYEQYF.

CDR3 in amino acids: CASSVTETYEQYF. The CDR3 nucleotides read TGTGCCAGCAGCGTGACAGAGACCTACGAGCAGTACTTC. The chain carries TRBV9 and TRBJ2-7; TRBD1 is a possible D gene (5 bases). Per the germline V gene, CDR1 is SGDLS and CDR2 is YYNGEE. The CDR3 contains 13 residues. Trimming pared 2 bases from V and 2 bases from J, leaving 8 bases between.

The genes are TRBV4-3 and TRBJ2-7; possibly TRBD2 for D (5 bases). Germline loops: CDR1 LGHNA, CDR2 YSLEER. This CDR3 has 15 amino acids. Trimming took off 0 bases at V and 7 bases at J, with 16 bases between the two ends. CDR3 DNA: TGCGCCAGCAGCCAAGAATTCGGGTTTGGGAGTGAGCAGTACTTC. Amino acids: CASSQEFGFGSEQYF.

CDR3 sequence reads: CASSLDTTNEKLFF. The CDR3 DNA is TGTGCCAGCAGCTTGGACACAACTAATGAAAAACTGTTTTTT. The chain recombines TRBV5-4 with TRBJ1-4; D remains ambiguous. CDR1 is SGHNT, CDR2 YYREEE, per germline (reference sequence). Trimming pared 0 bases from V and 0 bases from J, leaving 3 bases between. The CDR3 runs to 14 residues.

V and J are TRBV4-3 and TRBJ1-4; D uncertain. Germline V lookup: CDR1 LGHNA, CDR2 YSLEER. Deletions cut 0 bases from V and 5 bases from J, with 10 bases between. The CDR3 is made up of 15 amino acids. CDR3 in amino acids: CASSQDPRKNEKLFF. The CDR3 DNA sequence: TGCGCCAGCAGCCAAGATCCGCGGAAGAATGAAAAACTGTTTTTT.

The chain recombines TRBV28 with TRBJ1-2, with a weak D call TRBD1 (5 bases). Germline lookup yields CDR1 MDHEN and CDR2 SYDVKM. V was clipped by 4 bases and J by 4 bases, with 10 bases between them. This CDR3 comprises 13 residues. This chain's CDR3 is CASSSGFSYGYTF. The CDR3 region has the DNA TGTGCCAGCAGTTCAGGGTTCAGCTATGGCTACACCTTC.

The V and J genes are TRBV12-5 and TRBJ1-1, with D uncertain. In germline, CDR1 is LGHNT, CDR2 FRNRAP. The CDR3 consists of 14 residues. Deletions cut 2 bases from V and 1 base from J, with 8 bases between. Here the CDR3 DNA reads TGTGCTAGTGGTTTGTCCTTGGGGAACACTGAAGCTTTCTTT. Translating it yields CASGLSLGNTEAFF.

The chain links TRBV29-1 to TRBJ2-7, with TRBD2 matching 8 bases. Per germline, CDR1 SQVTM and CDR2 ANQGSEA. The junction had 18 bases not matched to a gene; V was cut back by 8 bases and J by 0 bases. CDR3 size: 17 residues. The CDR3 here is CSPSGLAGETCSYEQYF. The CDR3, as DNA: TGCAGCCCCAGTGGTCTAGCGGGCGAAACATGCTCCTACGAGCAGTACTTC.

Worth noting for this clone: This same CDR3 is encoded by further DNA sequences in the sample. The chain uses TRBV5-1 and TRBJ2-7; TRBD1 is a possible D gene (6 bases). The CDR3 runs 12 residues. Trimming cost V 5 bases and J 3 bases, with 9 bases left between them. Germline CDR1 SGHRS, CDR2 YFSETQ. CDR3 region: CASSQDSYEQYF. In DNA, the CDR3 is TGCGCCAGCAGTCAGGACAGCTACGAGCAGTACTTC.

The chain recombines TRBV10-3 with TRBJ1-5; 8 positions agree with TRBD1. Germline V gene lookup returns CDR1 ENHRY and CDR2 SYGVKD. The CDR3 has 14 amino acids. The junction had 3 bases not matched to a gene; V was cut back by 6 bases and J by 2 bases. The CDR3 loop is CAISQGQGNQPQHF. The CDR3 bases are TGTGCCATCAGCCAGGGACAGGGCAATCAGCCCCAGCATTTT.

This chain connects TRBV5-1 to TRBJ2-2; 9 bases are a match to TRBD1. V dropped 4 bases and J dropped 6; count of bases not matched to a gene: 10. The CDR3 consists of 16 residues. CDR1 is SGHRS and CDR2 is YFSETQ in the germline V gene. The CDR3 loop reads CASSIGDRGFPGELFF. For the CDR3, the DNA is TGCGCCAGCAGCATAGGAGACAGGGGGTTCCCCGGGGAGCTGTTTTTT.

The chain employs TRBV7-6 and TRBJ2-3, with D perhaps TRBD1 (5 bases). Trimming removed 5 bases from V and 0 bases from J, with 6 bases in between. Germline assignment: CDR1 SGHVS and CDR2 FNYEAQ. This CDR3 comprises 13 residues. CDR3 sequence (DNA): TGTGCCAGCAGCAGGGGTAGCACAGATACGCAGTATTTT. Protein: CASSRGSTDTQYF.

For this clone: The identical CDR3 is also encoded by other nucleotide sequences in the sample. V gene TRBV27 combines with J gene TRBJ2-7, with D maybe TRBD2 (7 bases). From germline, CDR1 is MNHEY and CDR2 SMNVEV (reference sequence). The CDR3 has 14 amino acids. V lost 2 bases to trimming and J lost 1 base, with 9 bases between them. The CDR3 is CASSLRGGSYEQYF. CDR3 nucleotide sequence: TGTGCCAGCAGTTTAAGGGGGGGATCCTACGAGCAGTACTTC.

The chain has TRBV5-8 and TRBJ2-3; 15 nucleotides align to TRBD2. The V gene's germline CDR1 is SGHTS and CDR2 YDEGEE. CDR3 length: 17 amino acids. V lost 4 bases and J lost 6; bases outside the gene matches: 9. CDR3 region: CASSHGLAGGPGDTQYF. The CDR3 DNA sequence: TGTGCCAGCAGCCACGGACTAGCGGGAGGGCCTGGGGATACGCAGTATTTT.

The V gene is TRBV18, the J gene TRBJ2-5, with TRBD1 identical over 7 bases. Germline CDR1 is KGHSH and CDR2 is LQKENI. The CDR3 length is 15 residues. Germline trimming cut 3 bases from V and 2 bases from J; bases unmatched to any gene: 6. This CDR3 reads CASSPRDRAQETQYF. CDR3 coding DNA: TGTGCCAGCTCACCTCGGGACAGAGCTCAAGAGACCCAGTACTTC. Filled out from reference TRBV18 and TRBJ2-5, the complete variable domain reads NAGVMQNPRHLVRRRGQEARLRCSPMKGHSHVYWYRQLPEEGLKFMVYLQKENIIDESGMPKERFSAEFPKEGPSILRIQQVVRGDSAAYFCASSPRDRAQETQYFGPGTRLLVL.

This clone was seen a single time. The CDR3 sequence is CASSVGGQANTQYF. The DNA for the CDR3 is TGTGCCAGCAGCGTTGGGGGACAAGCAAATACGCAGTATTTT. The chain joins TRBV9 to TRBJ2-3; a possible D gene is TRBD1 (6 bases). Germline V gene data show CDR1 as SGDLS and CDR2 as YYNGEE. This CDR3 has 14 amino acids. V was pared by 2 bases and J by 7 bases, with 14 bases between.

This chain joins TRBV6-1 and TRBJ2-5, with 10 bases aligning to TRBD1. Germline lookup yields CDR1 MNHNS and CDR2 SASEGT. The CDR3 contains 15 residues. The J segment lost 5 bases and the V segment lost 6 bases, leaving 9 bases of the junction unmatched. CDR3 region: CASRSGTGEWETQYF. The CDR3 DNA sequence: TGTGCCAGCAGGTCCGGGACAGGGGAGTGGGAGACCCAGTACTTC.

The rearrangement links TRBV29-1 to TRBJ2-7, with D hard to call. Germline V gives CDR1 SQVTM, CDR2 ANQGSEA. The CDR3 spans 14 residues. V lost 6 bases and J lost 0, with 15 bases in between. This CDR3 is CSVNAMGNSYEQYF. CDR3 nucleotide sequence: TGCAGCGTCAACGCGATGGGGAACTCCTACGAGCAGTACTTC.

The chain employs TRBV5-1 and TRBJ2-1, with 8 bases identical to TRBD2. V shed 4 bases and J 5 bases; nucleotides not matched to a gene: 20. Germline assignment: CDR1 SGHRS and CDR2 YFSETQ. CDR3 length equals 19 residues. CDR3 residues: CASSISPGLVLREDNEQFF. CDR3 sequence (DNA): TGCGCCAGCAGCATATCTCCGGGACTAGTCCTGCGCGAAGACAATGAGCAGTTCTTC.